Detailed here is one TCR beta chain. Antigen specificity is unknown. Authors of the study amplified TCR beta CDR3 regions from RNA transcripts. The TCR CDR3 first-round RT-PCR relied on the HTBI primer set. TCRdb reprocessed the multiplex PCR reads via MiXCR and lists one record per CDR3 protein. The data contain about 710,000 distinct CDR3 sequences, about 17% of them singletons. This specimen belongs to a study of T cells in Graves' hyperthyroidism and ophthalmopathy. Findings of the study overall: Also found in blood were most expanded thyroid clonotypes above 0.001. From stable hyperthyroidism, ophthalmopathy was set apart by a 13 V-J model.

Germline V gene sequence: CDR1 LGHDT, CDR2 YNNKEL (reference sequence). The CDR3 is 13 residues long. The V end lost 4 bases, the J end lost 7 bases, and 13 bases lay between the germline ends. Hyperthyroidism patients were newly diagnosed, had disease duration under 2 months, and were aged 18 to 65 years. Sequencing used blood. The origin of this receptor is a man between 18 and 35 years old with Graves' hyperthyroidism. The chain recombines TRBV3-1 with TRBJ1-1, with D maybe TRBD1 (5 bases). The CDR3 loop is CASSPFHGGEAFF. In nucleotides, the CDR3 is TGTGCCAGCAGCCCCTTTCACGGGGGTGAAGCTTTCTTT. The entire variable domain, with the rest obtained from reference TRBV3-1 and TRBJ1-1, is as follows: DTAVSQTPKYLVTQMGNDKSIKCEQNLGHDTMYWYKQDSKKFLKIMFSYNNKELIINETVPNRFSPKSPDKAHLNLHINSLELGDSAVYFCASSPFHGGEAFFGQGTRLTVV.